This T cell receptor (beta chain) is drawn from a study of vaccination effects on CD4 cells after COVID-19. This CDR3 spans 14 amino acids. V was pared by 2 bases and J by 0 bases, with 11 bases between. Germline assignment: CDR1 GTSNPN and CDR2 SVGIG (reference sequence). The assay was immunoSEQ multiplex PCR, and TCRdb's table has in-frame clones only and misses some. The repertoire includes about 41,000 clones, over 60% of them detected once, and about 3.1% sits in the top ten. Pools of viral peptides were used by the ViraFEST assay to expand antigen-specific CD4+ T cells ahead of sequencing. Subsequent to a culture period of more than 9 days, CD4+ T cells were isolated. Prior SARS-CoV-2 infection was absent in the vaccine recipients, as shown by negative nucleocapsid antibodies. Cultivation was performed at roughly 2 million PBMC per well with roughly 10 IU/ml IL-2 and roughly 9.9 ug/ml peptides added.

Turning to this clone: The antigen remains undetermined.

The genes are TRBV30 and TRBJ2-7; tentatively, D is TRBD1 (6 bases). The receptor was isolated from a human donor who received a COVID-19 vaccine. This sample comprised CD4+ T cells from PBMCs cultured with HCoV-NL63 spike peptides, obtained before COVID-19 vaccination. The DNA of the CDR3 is TGTGCCTGGAGTAGGGGGATGGGCTCCTACGAGCAGTACGTC. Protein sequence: CAWSRGMGSYEQYV.